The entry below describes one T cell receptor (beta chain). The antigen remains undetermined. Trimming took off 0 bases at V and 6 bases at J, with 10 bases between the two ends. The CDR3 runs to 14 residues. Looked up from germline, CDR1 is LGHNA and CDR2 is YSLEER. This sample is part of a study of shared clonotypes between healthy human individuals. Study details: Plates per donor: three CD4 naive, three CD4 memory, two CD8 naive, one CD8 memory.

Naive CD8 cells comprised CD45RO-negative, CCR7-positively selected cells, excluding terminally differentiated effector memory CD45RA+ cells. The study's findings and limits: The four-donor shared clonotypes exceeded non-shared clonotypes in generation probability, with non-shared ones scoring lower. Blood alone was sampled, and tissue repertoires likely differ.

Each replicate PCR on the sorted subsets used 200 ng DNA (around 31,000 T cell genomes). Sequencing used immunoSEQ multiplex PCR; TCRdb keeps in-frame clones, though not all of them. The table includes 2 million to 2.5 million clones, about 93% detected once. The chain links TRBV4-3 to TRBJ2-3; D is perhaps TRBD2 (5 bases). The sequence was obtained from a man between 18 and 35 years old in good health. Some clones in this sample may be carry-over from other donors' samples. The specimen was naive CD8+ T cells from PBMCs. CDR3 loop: CASSQDRVADTQYF. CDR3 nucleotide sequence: TGCGCCAGCAGCCAAGATCGAGTAGCGGATACGCAGTATTTT.